One sample yielded the 16 T cell receptor beta chains listed below, sequenced in a study of neurological immune-mediated disorders. TCRdb fed the 5' RACE reads into MiXCR, producing one record per CDR3 protein. The sample carries over 90,000 distinct CDR3 sequences, about a tenth recorded once. Regarding time point: longitudinal time-point 3. Sequences were obtained from PBMCs. These TCRs come from a female donor with HTLV-1-associated myelopathy (HAM/TSP).

This clonotype was counted ten times or more. V usage is TRBV12-3 or TRBV12-4 and J usage is TRBJ2-1; D possibly uses TRBD1 or TRBD2 (5 bases each). This CDR3 spans 13 amino acids. Trimming took 5 bases from V and 15 from J, leaving 20 bases between them. Written as DNA, the CDR3 is TGTGCCAGCAGTCGCTCGGGGACGGCGGATCGGTTCTTC. It yields the protein CASSRSGTADRFF.

The chain has TRBV4-2 and TRBJ1-2, with D perhaps TRBD1 (6 bases). CDR3 length: 15 residues. V was shortened by 0 bases and J by 4 bases, with 12 bases between the two germline ends. Germline CDR1 and CDR2: LGHNA and YNFKEQ. The DNA for the CDR3 is TGTGCCAGCAGCCAAGAGCCGGGGGGCGGCTATGGCTACACCTTC. It encodes CASSQEPGGGYGYTF.

This clonotype was seen more than once but under ten times. This rearrangement joins TRBV5-1 to TRBJ2-5, with D unresolved. Germline CDR1 and CDR2: SGHRS and YFSETQ. V lost 1 base to trimming and J lost 2 bases, with 18 bases between them. CDR3 length equals 17 residues. CDR3 residues: CASSLFRRHRQQETQYF. The CDR3 region has the DNA TGCGCCAGCAGCTTGTTTAGGCGCCACCGACAACAAGAGACCCAGTACTTC.

This clonotype was detected many times. The chain employs TRBV20-1 and TRBJ1-5; 7 bases are shared with TRBD1. J lost 7 bases, V lost 4 bases, and 10 bases had no gene match. The CDR3 spans 14 residues. CDR1 is DFQATT and CDR2 is SNEGSKA in the germline V gene (reference sequence). The CDR3 loop reads CSAKQGSGRQPQHF. In nucleotides, the CDR3 is TGCAGTGCTAAACAGGGGAGCGGTAGGCAGCCCCAGCATTTT.

This clonotype occurred many times. The V gene is TRBV7-2, the J gene TRBJ2-1; D remains ambiguous. Germline V lookup: CDR1 SGHTA, CDR2 FQGNSA. This CDR3 contains 14 residues. V lost 5 bases, J lost 3 bases, and 11 bases lay in between. The DNA of the CDR3 is TGTGCCAGCAGCCCGATTCGGATCTACAATGAGCAGTTCTTC. Its translation is CASSPIRIYNEQFF.

This clonotype was observed a handful of times. This chain links TRBV7-3 with TRBJ2-3; 8 nucleotides agree with TRBD2. Germline loops: CDR1 SGHTA, CDR2 FQGTGA. This CDR3 is 15 amino acids long. The J segment lost 2 bases and the V segment lost 3 bases, leaving 4 bases of the junction unmatched. The CDR3 coding sequence is TGTGCCAGCAGCTTTGCTAGCGGGTCCACAGATACGCAGTATTTT. Translating it yields CASSFASGSTDTQYF.

This clonotype was counted many times. The genes are TRBV7-9 and TRBJ2-1; TRBD2 is a possible D gene (7 bases). The germline CDR1 and CDR2 sequences are SEHNR and FQNEAQ (reference sequence). The CDR3 totals 15 residues. V lost 5 bases to trimming and J lost 8 bases, with 19 bases between them. As DNA, the CDR3 is TGTGCCAGCAGCGGGGGGGCGTCCGGTGGGGATGAGCAGTTCTTC. It translates to CASSGGASGGDEQFF.

The table lists this clonotype with many counts. This sequence joins TRBV28 and TRBJ2-7, with TRBD2 matching 7 bases. Germline V CDR1 and CDR2: MDHEN, SYDVKM. After removal of 1 base from V and 9 bases from J, the junction contained 9 bases not matched to a gene. The CDR3 is 14 residues long. The CDR3 sequence is CASSLSAGLRWQYF. The DNA for the CDR3 is TGTGCCAGCAGTTTATCAGCGGGGCTAAGATGGCAGTACTTC.

Comments on this clonotype: A much larger clone is a single base away; this may be a read error. The chain links TRBV21-1 to TRBJ2-7. TRBV21-1 is noted as a pseudogene. This CDR3 comprises 15 residues. The CDR3 DNA reads as TGTGCCAGTAGCCAAAACGGTGGGGTCCCCTACGAGAAGTACTTC. The encoded protein is CASSQNGGVPYEKYF.

This clonotype appeared many times. Germline is not matched at one junction end, which may reflect a read error. The chain links TRBV15 to TRBJ2-7; D might be TRBD1 (6 bases). CDR3 length: 11 residues. Germline V gene lookup returns CDR1 LNHNV and CDR2 YYDKDF (reference sequence). The CDR3 sequence: CATSRGYEQYF. DNA of the CDR3: TGTGCTACCAGCAGGGGCTACGAGCAGTACTTC.

This clonotype was seen repeatedly, ten times or more. The rearrangement links TRBV5-1 to TRBJ1-6; D gene unclear. Germline assignment: CDR1 SGHRS and CDR2 YFSETQ. Trimming shortened V by 1 base and J by 7 bases, and 9 bases separated the two germline ends. The CDR3 totals 14 residues. Here the CDR3 reads CASSLFSVNSPLHF. CDR3 DNA sequence: TGCGCCAGCAGCTTGTTCTCAGTGAATTCACCCCTCCACTTT.

Many counts were recorded for this clonotype. The chain joins TRBV5-1 to TRBJ1-1; D might be TRBD1 (5 bases). V was shortened by 0 bases and J by 2 bases, with 11 bases between the two germline ends. Germline V gives CDR1 SGHRS, CDR2 YFSETQ. The length of the CDR3 is 15 residues. CDR3 sequence reads: CASSLVGGDNTEAFF. Written as DNA, the CDR3 is TGCGCCAGCAGCTTGGTGGGGGGAGATAACACTGAAGCTTTCTTT.

The rearrangement uses TRBV29-1 and TRBJ2-2; D perhaps matches TRBD2 (5 bases). The CDR3 runs 15 residues. The V end was cut by 2 bases, the J end by 2 bases, with 12 bases between. CDR1 is SQVTM and CDR2 is ANQGSEA in the germline V gene. CDR3 loop: CSVEWIRGNTGELFF. DNA of the CDR3: TGCAGCGTTGAATGGATTCGGGGAAACACCGGGGAGCTGTTTTTT.

This clonotype was found many times. The CDR3 loop is CSAIPGPGAGTYNEQFF. CDR3 sequence (DNA): TGCAGTGCTATTCCCGGCCCCGGGGCGGGAACCTACAATGAGCAGTTCTTC. The chain uses TRBV20-1 and TRBJ2-1; D may be TRBD2 (6 bases). There are 17 residues in the CDR3. Looked up from germline, CDR1 is DFQATT and CDR2 is SNEGSKA (reference sequence). V lost 4 bases to trimming and J lost 2 bases, with 21 bases between them.

This clonotype was recorded at least ten times. The genes are TRBV6-4 and TRBJ2-7; 10 nucleotides match TRBD1. CDR3 length: 12 amino acids. Trimming at V came to 6 bases and at J to 6 bases, leaving 2 bases not matched to a gene. Looked up from germline, CDR1 is MRHNA and CDR2 is SNTAGT. CDR3 nucleotides: TGTGCCAGCAGGGGGACAGGGGCCGAGCAGTACTTC. Translating gives CASRGTGAEQYF.

The chain is built from TRBV6-6 and TRBJ1-6; weak D call: TRBD1 (6 bases). CDR3 length: 15 residues. V lost 4 bases, J lost 8 bases, and 15 bases lay in between. Germline values: CDR1 MNHNY, CDR2 SVGAGI (reference sequence). The CDR3 DNA follows: TGTGCCAGCAGTTCTAGAACAGGGAGCGATTCACCCCTCCACTTT. Translating it yields CASSSRTGSDSPLHF.